A selection of T cell receptor beta chains follows, all from one sample in a study of Graves' ophthalmopathy and Graves' hyperthyroidism. MiXCR, run by TCRdb on the multiplex PCR reads, gives a single entry per CDR3 protein. Among roughly 400,000 distinct CDR3 sequences listed, 17% were seen once. The material sequenced was peripheral blood. The receptors here all came from an adult woman with stable Graves' hyperthyroidism. Both conserved end residues are part of each CDR3. The order of the fields is CDR3 protein, CDR3 DNA, V gene, J gene, D gene, clone size. A D gene is named only where the DNA matches it firmly. Sizes are listed as once, few, many or a size class.

CDR3 protein: CASSLAIGTSGSYEQYF
CDR3 DNA: TGCGCCAGCAGCTTGGCCATCGGGACTAGCGGGAGTTACGAGCAGTACTTC
V gene: TRBV5-1
J gene: TRBJ2-7
D gene: TRBD2
clone size: many

CDR3 protein: CASSLYDQPQHF
CDR3 DNA: TGTGCCAGCAGCTTGTACGATCAGCCCCAGCATTTT
V gene: TRBV7-9
J gene: TRBJ1-5
D gene: NA
clone size: many

CDR3 protein: CASSSRGADEQYF
CDR3 DNA: TGTGCCAGCAGCTCCCGGGGGGCGGACGAGCAGTACTTC
V gene: TRBV7-8
J gene: TRBJ2-7
D gene: NA
clone size: many

CDR3 protein: CSVATGAGEAFF
CDR3 DNA: TGCAGCGTGGCAACAGGGGCTGGTGAAGCTTTCTTT
V gene: TRBV29-1
J gene: TRBJ1-1
D gene: TRBD1
clone size: many

CDR3 protein: CASSKYSGGDQPQHF
CDR3 DNA: TGTGCCAGCAGTAAATATTCAGGGGGCGATCAGCCCCAGCATTTT
V gene: TRBV12-3/TRBV12-4
J gene: TRBJ1-5
D gene: TRBD1
clone size: many

CDR3 protein: CASSPGQGKGGYTF
CDR3 DNA: TGTGCCAGCAGTCCGGGACAGGGAAAGGGAGGCTACACCTTC
V gene: TRBV12-3/TRBV12-4
J gene: TRBJ1-2
D gene: TRBD1
clone size: many

CDR3 protein: CASGLIRETQYF
CDR3 DNA: TGTGCTAGTGGTTTGATCAGGGAGACCCAGTACTTC
V gene: TRBV12-5
J gene: TRBJ2-5
D gene: NA
clone size: many

CDR3 protein: CASSPTASGANVLTF
CDR3 DNA: TGTGCCAGCAGCCCGACCGCGTCTGGGGCCAACGTCCTGACTTTC
V gene: TRBV12-3/TRBV12-4
J gene: TRBJ2-6
D gene: NA
clone size: many

CDR3 protein: CASSQTASETQYF
CDR3 DNA: TGTGCCAGCTCACAGACAGCCTCTGAGACCCAGTACTTC
V gene: TRBV18
J gene: TRBJ2-5
D gene: NA
clone size: many

CDR3 protein: CAWTTGGYSGNTIYF
CDR3 DNA: TGTGCCTGGACGACAGGGGGGTACTCTGGAAACACCATATATTTT
V gene: TRBV30
J gene: TRBJ1-3
D gene: TRBD1
clone size: many

CDR3 protein: CASSSPKAGDTQYF
CDR3 DNA: TGTGCCAGCAGTTCCCCAAAAGCGGGAGATACGCAGTATTTT
V gene: TRBV28
J gene: TRBJ2-3
D gene: NA
clone size: many